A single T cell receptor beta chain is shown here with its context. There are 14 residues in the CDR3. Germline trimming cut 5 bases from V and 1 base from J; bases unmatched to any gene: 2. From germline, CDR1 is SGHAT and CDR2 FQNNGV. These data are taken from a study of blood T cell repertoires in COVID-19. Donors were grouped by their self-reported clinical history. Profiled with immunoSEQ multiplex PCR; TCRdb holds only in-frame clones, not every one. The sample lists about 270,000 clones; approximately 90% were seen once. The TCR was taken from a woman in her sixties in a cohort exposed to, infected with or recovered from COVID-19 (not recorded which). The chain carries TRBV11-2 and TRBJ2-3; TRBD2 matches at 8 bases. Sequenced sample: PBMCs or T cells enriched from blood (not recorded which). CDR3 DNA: TGTGCCAGCAGCCATAGCGGGGGCACAGATACGCAGTATTTT. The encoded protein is CASSHSGGTDTQYF. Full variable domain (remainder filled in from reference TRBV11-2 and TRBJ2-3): EAGVAQSPRYKIIEKRQSVAFWCNPISGHATLYWYQQILGQGPKLLIQFQNNGVVDDSQLPKDRFSAERLKGVDSTLKIQPAKLEDSAVYLCASSHSGGTDTQYFGPGTRLTVL.